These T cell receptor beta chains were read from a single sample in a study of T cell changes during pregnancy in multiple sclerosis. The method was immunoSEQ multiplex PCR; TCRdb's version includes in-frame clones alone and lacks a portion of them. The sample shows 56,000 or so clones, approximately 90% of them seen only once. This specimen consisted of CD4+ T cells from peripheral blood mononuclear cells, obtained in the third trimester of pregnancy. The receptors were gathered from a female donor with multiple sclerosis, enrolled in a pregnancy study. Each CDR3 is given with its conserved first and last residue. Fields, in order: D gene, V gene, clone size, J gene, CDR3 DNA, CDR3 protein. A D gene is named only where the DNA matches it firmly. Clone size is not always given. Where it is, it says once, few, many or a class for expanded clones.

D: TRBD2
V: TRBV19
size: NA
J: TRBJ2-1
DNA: TGTGCCAGTAGTTCAACTAGCGGGGGTTACAATGAGCAGTTCTTC
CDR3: CASSSTSGGYNEQFF

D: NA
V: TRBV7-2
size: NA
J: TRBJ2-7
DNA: TGTGCCAGCAGCTTAGTGTACGGCTCCTACGAGCAGTACTTC
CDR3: CASSLVYGSYEQYF

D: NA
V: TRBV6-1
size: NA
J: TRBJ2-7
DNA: TGTGCCAGCAGTTCTGCGCTAGATTCCTACGAGCAGTACTTC
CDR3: CASSSALDSYEQYF

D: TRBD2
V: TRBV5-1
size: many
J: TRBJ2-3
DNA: TGCGCCAGCAGGCAGGGACTAGCCGGCACAGATACGCAGTATTTT
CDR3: CASRQGLAGTDTQYF

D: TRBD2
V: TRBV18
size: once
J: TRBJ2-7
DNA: TGTGCCAGCTCACCGGGCAGCGGGGGGGAGTACGAGCAGTACTTC
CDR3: CASSPGSGGEYEQYF

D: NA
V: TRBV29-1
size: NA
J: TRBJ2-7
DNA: TGCAGCGGCCAACAGGGATCCTACGAGCAGTACTTC
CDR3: CSGQQGSYEQYF

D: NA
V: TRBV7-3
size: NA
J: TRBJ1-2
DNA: TGTGCCAGCAGCCGTACTACAGGGAGCTATGGCTACACCTTC
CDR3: CASSRTTGSYGYTF

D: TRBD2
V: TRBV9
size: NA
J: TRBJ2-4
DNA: TGTGCCAGCAGCGTAGGACTAGCGGGGGGCGTCGTCAAAAACATTCAGTACTTC
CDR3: CASSVGLAGGVVKNIQYF

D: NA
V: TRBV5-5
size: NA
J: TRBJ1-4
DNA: TGTGCCAGCAGCTACGGGCGGGTCGGCGAAAAACTGTTTTTT
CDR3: CASSYGRVGEKLFF

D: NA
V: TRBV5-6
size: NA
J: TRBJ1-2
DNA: TGTGCCAGCAGCCCTCCGGACACTAACTATGGCTACACCTTC
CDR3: CASSPPDTNYGYTF

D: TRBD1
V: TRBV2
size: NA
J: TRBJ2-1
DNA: TGTGCCAGCAGTGAAATGGGACAGTACAATGAGCAGTTCTTC
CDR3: CASSEMGQYNEQFF

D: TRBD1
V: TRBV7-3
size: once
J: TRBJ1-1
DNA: TGTGCCAGCAGCTTCCCAAGCCTGGACAGGGGGACACTGCACACTGAAGCTTTCTTT
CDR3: CASSFPSLDRGTLHTEAFF

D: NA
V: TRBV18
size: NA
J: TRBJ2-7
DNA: TGTGCCAGCTCACCATGGGACAACCCAGCCTACGAGCAGTACTTC
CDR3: CASSPWDNPAYEQYF

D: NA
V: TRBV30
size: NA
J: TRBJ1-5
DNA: TGTGCCTGGAGTCCCCTGGGAGGATCCAATCAGCCCCAGCATTTT
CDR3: CAWSPLGGSNQPQHF

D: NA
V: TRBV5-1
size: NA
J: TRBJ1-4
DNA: TGCGCCAGCAGCCCAGGACACGCCCCAACTAATGAAAAACTGTTTTTT
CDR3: CASSPGHAPTNEKLFF

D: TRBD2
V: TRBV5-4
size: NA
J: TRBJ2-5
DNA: TGTGCCAGCAGCTTGGCCGGGAGGGCCTGGACGGAGACCCAGTACTTC
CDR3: CASSLAGRAWTETQYF

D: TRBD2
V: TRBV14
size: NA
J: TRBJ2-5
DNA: TGTGCCAGCAGCCAAACCATCATACGACAGGTCTCAGGACTAGCGGGAGTCCAAGAGACCCAGTACTTC
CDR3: CASSQTIIRQVSGLAGVQETQYF

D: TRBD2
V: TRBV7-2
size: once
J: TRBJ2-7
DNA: TGTGCCAGCAGCTCTTTTAGCGGGGGCTCCTACGAGCAGTACTTC
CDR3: CASSSFSGGSYEQYF

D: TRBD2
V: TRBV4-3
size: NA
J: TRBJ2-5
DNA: TGCGCCAGCAGCCAAGGGACTAGCGGAGTCCAAGAGACCCAGTACTTC
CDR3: CASSQGTSGVQETQYF

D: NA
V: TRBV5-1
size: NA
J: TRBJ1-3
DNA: TGCGCCAGCAGCTTGGAAGGCACAGGGATGAGAAACACCATATATTTT
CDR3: CASSLEGTGMRNTIYF

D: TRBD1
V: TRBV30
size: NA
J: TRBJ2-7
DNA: TGTGCCTGGAGCTCCGGACAGGGTTTGTCCTACGAGCAGTACTTC
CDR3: CAWSSGQGLSYEQYF

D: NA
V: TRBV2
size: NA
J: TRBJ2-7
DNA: TGTGCCAGCAGTGACGGCAGGGGACCCTACGAGCAGTACTTC
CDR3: CASSDGRGPYEQYF

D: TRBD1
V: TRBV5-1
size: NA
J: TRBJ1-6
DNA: TGCGCCAGCAGCTTTGGGGACAGCCGCTCCTATAATTCACCCCTCCACTTT
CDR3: CASSFGDSRSYNSPLHF

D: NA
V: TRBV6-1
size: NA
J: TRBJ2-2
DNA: TGTGCCAGCAGTCCGAGGAACACCGGGGAGCTGTTTTTT
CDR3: CASSPRNTGELFF

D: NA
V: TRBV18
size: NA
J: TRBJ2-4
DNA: TGTGCCAGCTCACCATTTAATCAGGGAATGATCCCCTTTGCGAAAAACATTCAGTACTTC
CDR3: CASSPFNQGMIPFAKNIQYF

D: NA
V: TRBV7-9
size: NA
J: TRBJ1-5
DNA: TGTGCCAGCACCAAGTCCGACAGCAGCAATCAGCCCCAGCATTTT
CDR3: CASTKSDSSNQPQHF

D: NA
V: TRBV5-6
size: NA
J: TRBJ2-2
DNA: TGTGCCAGCAGCTTGCTGTATAACACCGGGGAGCTGTTTTTT
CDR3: CASSLLYNTGELFF

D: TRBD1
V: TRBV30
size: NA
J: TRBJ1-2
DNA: TGTGCCTGGAGCCCCGGAACAGGGGGGTTTGGCTACACCTTC
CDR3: CAWSPGTGGFGYTF

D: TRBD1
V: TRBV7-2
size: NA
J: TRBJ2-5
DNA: TGTGCCAGCAGCTTAGTCCCTGACAGGGGGAGGGAGACCCAGTACTTC
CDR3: CASSLVPDRGRETQYF

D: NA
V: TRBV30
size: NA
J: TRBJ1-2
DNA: TGTGCCTGGAACTATGCTGGGGGCTACACCTTC
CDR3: CAWNYAGGYTF

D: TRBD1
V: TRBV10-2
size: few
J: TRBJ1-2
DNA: TGCGCCAGCCGGAACCAGGGGGCCTATGGCTACACCTTC
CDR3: CASRNQGAYGYTF

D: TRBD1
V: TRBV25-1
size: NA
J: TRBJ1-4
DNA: TGTGCCAGCAGTGAGGCCAGGGGGCAGGTTGAAAAACTGTTTTTT
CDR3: CASSEARGQVEKLFF

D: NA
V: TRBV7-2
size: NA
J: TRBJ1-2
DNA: TGTGCCAGCTTGGCTGGACATTCTAACTATGGCTACACCTTC
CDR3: CASLAGHSNYGYTF

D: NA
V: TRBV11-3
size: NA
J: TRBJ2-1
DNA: TGTGCCAGCAGCTTGAGTTCGGAGACTACCTACAATGAGCAGTTCTTC
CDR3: CASSLSSETTYNEQFF

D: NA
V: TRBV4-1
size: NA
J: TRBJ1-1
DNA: TGCGCCAGCAGCCTAGGAGGGTCGACTGAAGCTTTCTTT
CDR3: CASSLGGSTEAFF

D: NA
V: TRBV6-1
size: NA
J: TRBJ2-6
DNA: TGTGCCAGCAGGCCCCGACACTCTGGGGCCAACGTCCTGACTTTC
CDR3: CASRPRHSGANVLTF

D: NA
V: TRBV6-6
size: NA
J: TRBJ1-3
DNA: TGTGCCAGCAGTTACTCGACGGGCTCTGGAAACACCATATATTTT
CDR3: CASSYSTGSGNTIYF

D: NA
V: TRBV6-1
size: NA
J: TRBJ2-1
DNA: TGTGCCAGCGCCCCGACTAGAATTGTTGGCAATGAGCAGTTCTTC
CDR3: CASAPTRIVGNEQFF

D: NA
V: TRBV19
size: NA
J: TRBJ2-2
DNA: TGTGCCAGTAGTATTAACAGGGTAACCGGGGAGCTGTTTTTT
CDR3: CASSINRVTGELFF

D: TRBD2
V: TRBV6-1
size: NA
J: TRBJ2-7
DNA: TGTGCCAGCAGTGAAGCTCAAGGGGAAGCGGGGTTCTACGAGCAGTACTTC
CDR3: CASSEAQGEAGFYEQYF

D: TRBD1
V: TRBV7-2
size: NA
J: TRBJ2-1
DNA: TGTGCCAGCAGCCCCACAGGGGCTTACAATGAGCAGTTCTTC
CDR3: CASSPTGAYNEQFF

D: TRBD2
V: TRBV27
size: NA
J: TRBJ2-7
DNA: TGTGCCAGCAGTTTAGGGACTAGAGGGGAGCAGTACTTC
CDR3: CASSLGTRGEQYF